The following is a TCR beta chain sequence with its context. Its antigen remains undetermined. No much larger clonotype is one base removed from it; base qualities were not supplied. The source of the sample is a study of blood T cell repertoires in COVID-19 (dated by TCRdb to 2018 to 2021). About the full investigation: Samples from collaborators originated in the United States, Italy and Spain and spanned both the acute and convalescent phases of COVID-19. The material from the prospective study consisted of cDNA or gDNA derived from T cells, B-cell-depleted T cells, or PBMCs. Deeply sampled blood TCRbeta repertoires from subjects exposed to, actively infected with, or recovered from COVID-19 were included in the dataset. The repertoires were released in a freely available public database intended as a resource for research on the immune response to SARS-CoV-2. The samples were drawn from the first 160 participants of the ongoing ImmuneRACE study and from 950 to 1,500 subjects provided by 6 global collaborators. Nearly every sample came with metadata listing a de-identified subject ID, COVID-19 status, age in years and sex. Where available, HLA class I and class II types were obtained from metadata supplied by the sample provider rather than from assay-based typing. What the study reported, not specific to this receptor: The amount of clinical and demographic metadata varied by source and participant and was provided uncurated.

V drops 4 bases and J drops 9 bases, leaving 15 bases in between. CDR1 is given as SEHNR and CDR2 as FQNEAQ, both from the germline V gene (reference sequence). Inclusive of the bounding cysteine and phenylalanine, the CDR3 is 13 residues long. The sequence is cut down to CDR3 DNA, 39 bases in frame from base 1. The immunoSEQ Assay, a bias-controlled multiplex PCR, was used to amplify TCRbeta CDR3 regions from genomic DNA. The paper's data handling went like this. Nucleated cell counts per sample were estimated from amplification of reference gene primers within the assay. To quantify the absolute abundance of each unique TCRbeta CDR3 rearrangement, sequence reads were collapsed and filtered. For each sample, productive Simpson clonality was calculated as the square root of Simpson's diversity index across productive rearrangements. TCRdb obtained this table from immuneACCESS and retained in-frame rearrangements with V and J assigned. These tables miss some clones; where compared with another copy, unresolved V genes account for less than half of the shortfall, and the remainder is unexplained. V, J and clone size reflect that table, while D and trimming were determined from the DNA. The sample data list about 82,000 clones, and roughly 80% of these were observed just once. The ten largest clones represent around 34% of the sample.

In Seattle, one collaborating source enrolled patients while the infection was active and tracked those patients longitudinally over the course of disease. Each collaborating institution followed its own protocols to collect whole blood in K2EDTA tubes. Collaborator samples were shipped for TCRbeta analysis as frozen whole blood, isolated PBMCs, or DNA extracted from either sample type. The rearrangement joined TRBV7-9 to TRBJ1-2, with the D gene not clear enough to name. The receptor was isolated from a man in his sixties with COVID-19, enrolled during active disease. Sequencing was carried out using peripheral blood. CDR3 region: CASSSLQRFRYTF. The sequence in DNA is TGTGCCAGCAGCTCCCTGCAGAGGTTCCGCTACACCTTC.